This T cell receptor beta chain was captured in a study of CD4 T cells in relation to SARS-CoV-2 and coronaviruses. Overall study: No peptide or an HIV-1 Nef peptide pool served as negative control.

This CDR3 has 14 residues. Trimming shortened V by 10 bases and J by 4 bases, and 16 bases separated the two germline ends. Germline V gene lookup returns CDR1 SEHNR and CDR2 FQNEAQ (reference sequence). Regarding this clone: Its target is not known.

CD4+ T cells from unexposed donors were obtained before the COVID-19 pandemic (2011-2018). Isolation of CD4+ T cells took place after less than 11 days in culture. As cell numbers allowed, unexposed-donor CD4+ T cells faced SARS-CoV-2 S/N and four cold-coronavirus spikes. Each well had approximately 2.2 million PBMCs in about 5% human AB serum with IL-2. Fresh IL-2 medium replaced half the medium on days 3 and 7. Assay: immunoSEQ multiplex PCR; the TCRdb copy retains only in-frame clones and omits some. The sample yields roughly 15,000 clones, around three quarters seen once. This TCR derives from a human donor in good health. Sequencing was performed on CD4+ T cells from PBMCs, cultured in vitro. The chain carries TRBV7-9 and TRBJ1-4, with D perhaps matching TRBD1 (6 bases). This chain's CDR3 is CATPATGHNEKLFF. DNA for the CDR3: TGTGCCACCCCAGCGACAGGACATAATGAAAAACTGTTTTTT.